These 32 T cell receptor beta chains were all obtained from the same sample, sequenced in a study of blood T cells in healthy people across ages. A second PCR of about 7 to 11 cycles used a sample-barcoded 5' primer and a J-beta primer mix. TCRdb ran MiXCR on the 5' RACE reads and lists one entry per CDR3 protein. The profile shows around 400,000 distinct CDR3 sequences, roughly half of them singletons. Material for sequencing was blood. These receptor sequences come from a man in his 60s in good health.

The rearrangement joins TRBV10-3 to TRBJ2-3; no firm D call. Deletions cut 6 bases from V and 3 bases from J, with 7 bases between. The CDR3 runs to 12 residues. CDR1 and CDR2 from the germline V gene are ENHRY and SYGVKD. The CDR3 reads CAIRTSTDTQYF. The DNA for the CDR3 is TGTGCCATCAGGACTTCTACAGATACGCAGTATTTT.

The V and J genes are TRBV29-1 and TRBJ1-2; 7 nucleotides match TRBD1. V was pared by 7 bases and J by 0 bases, with 5 bases of the junction left unmatched. The CDR3 has 13 residues. Germline V gives CDR1 SQVTM, CDR2 ANQGSEA. The CDR3, as DNA: TGCAGCGGGGGGGACAGTGCTAACTATGGCTACACCTTC. Amino acids: CSGGDSANYGYTF. Full variable domain (remainder filled in from reference TRBV29-1 and TRBJ1-2): SAVISQKPSRDICQRGTSLTIQCQVDSQVTMMFWYRQQPGQSLTLIATANQGSEATYESGFVIDKFPISRPNLTFSTLTVSNMSPEDSSIYLCSGGDSANYGYTFGSGTRLTVV.

As to this clonotype: One end of the junction varies from germline; a read error may be responsible. This rearrangement joins TRBV6-2 or TRBV6-3 to TRBJ2-4; D not certain. The assigned J gene may be wrong: the sequence end matches TRBJ2-7 better. Germline V CDR1 and CDR2: MNHEY, SVGEGT. CDR3 size: 16 residues. This CDR3 reads CASSYSMGVAWDEQYF. In DNA form, the CDR3 reads TGCGCCAGCAGTTACTCGATGGGCGTCGCCTGGGACGAGCAGTACTTC.

The chain links TRBV6-5 to TRBJ2-7; D may correspond to TRBD1 or TRBD2 (6 bases each). The germline V and J ends were trimmed by 0 bases and 4 bases, with 13 bases remaining between them. Germline CDR1 MNHEY, CDR2 SVGAGI. The CDR3 contains 15 residues. In DNA form, the CDR3 reads TGTGCCAGCAGTTACTCGACTAAGGGGGGATACGAGCAGTACTTC. It specifies CASSYSTKGGYEQYF.

The chain combines TRBV18 with TRBJ2-1; D is perhaps TRBD2 (6 bases). Per the germline V gene, CDR1 is KGHSH and CDR2 is LQKENI. The CDR3 is 13 amino acids. Between the trimmed V and J ends, which lost 3 bases and 9 bases, there was a span of 12 bases. This chain's CDR3 is CASSPQLAAEQFF. The CDR3 DNA is TGTGCCAGCTCACCCCAACTAGCTGCTGAGCAGTTCTTC.

This clonotype was detected a few times. The chain carries TRBV4-2 and TRBJ2-3, with 10 bases fitting TRBD2. With V trimmed by 0 bases and J by 0 bases, 3 bases remained unmatched. The CDR3 contains 17 residues. Germline V gene data show CDR1 as LGHNA and CDR2 as YNFKEQ. For the CDR3, the DNA is TGTGCCAGCAGCCAAGATCCGACTAGCGGGAGCACAGATACGCAGTATTTT. Its protein is CASSQDPTSGSTDTQYF.

The V call is TRBV29-1, the J call TRBJ1-6, with D tentatively TRBD1 (5 bases). V lost 6 bases and J lost 7, with 13 bases in between. The germline gives CDR1 SQVTM, CDR2 ANQGSEA. The CDR3 has 13 amino acids. The CDR3 here is CSVGGGPNSPLHF. Written as DNA, the CDR3 is TGCAGCGTGGGGGGGGGACCAAATTCACCCCTCCACTTT.

The V and J genes are TRBV27 and TRBJ2-1, with D perhaps TRBD1 (5 bases). The germline V gene has CDR1 MNHEY and CDR2 SMNVEV (reference sequence). The germline V and J ends were trimmed by 5 bases and 5 bases, with 7 bases remaining between them. CDR3 length equals 12 residues. The CDR3 DNA sequence: TGTGCCAGCAGTGAACAGGACAATGAGCAGTTCTTC. Protein: CASSEQDNEQFF.

This clonotype was seen only once. J is TRBJ2-3 and V is TRBV20-1; TRBD1 matches 8 bases. Germline CDR1 DFQATT, CDR2 SNEGSKA (reference sequence). The CDR3 loop spans 14 amino acids. The ends lost 3 bases at V and 5 bases at J; junction bases unmatched: 7. CDR3 nucleotide sequence: TGCAGTGCTAGGATGACAGGGGTGGGAGATACGCAGTATTTT. As protein: CSARMTGVGDTQYF.

As regards this clonotype: Mismatch with germline at one junction end may stem from a read error. The chain employs TRBV10-3 and TRBJ2-5, with D perhaps TRBD2 (7 bases). Germline V gene data show CDR1 as ENHRY and CDR2 as SYGVKD. This CDR3 comprises 15 residues. The chain's CDR3 is CAISEWAGAQEAQYF. The CDR3 nucleotides read TGTGCCATCAGTGAGTGGGCGGGGGCTCAAGAGGCCCAGTACTTC.

With respect to this clonotype: An end of the junction does not agree with germline; a read error may underlie this. The chain recombines TRBV20-1 with TRBJ2-1, with 11 positions matching TRBD2. The V gene's germline CDR1 is DFQATT and CDR2 SNEGSKA (reference sequence). The CDR3 is 16 amino acids. Here the CDR3 DNA reads TGCAGTGCCCGGGGGACTAGCGGTTTCTCCTACAATGAGCGGTTCTTC. As protein: CSARGTSGFSYNERFF.

On this clonotype itself: Given a much more abundant clone one base away, this may be a read error. The chain joins TRBV4-1 to TRBJ2-5; D is uncertain. With 0 bases removed from V and 11 bases from J, the gap between germline ends came to 19 bases. Germline-derived CDR1 and CDR2 are MGHRA and YSYEKL. CDR3 length equals 15 residues. In nucleotides, the CDR3 is TGCGCCAGCAGCCAAGATCGGTGGTTAGGGAATGAGCAGTACTTC. The encoded protein is CASSQDRWLGNEQYF.

V is TRBV27 and J is TRBJ2-5; the D gene is possibly TRBD1 (6 bases). V gave up 3 bases and J gave up 2 bases, with 7 bases separating them. The CDR3 contains 13 residues. Germline CDR1 is MNHEY and CDR2 is SMNVEV (reference sequence). CDR3 region: CASSFRGQETQYF. CDR3 DNA: TGTGCCAGCAGTTTCAGGGGTCAAGAGACCCAGTACTTC.

The chain employs TRBV29-1 and TRBJ2-1, with 7 bases fitting TRBD2. After removal of 0 bases from V and 10 bases from J, the junction contained 12 bases not matched to a gene. The CDR3 totals 15 residues. Germline CDR1 is SQVTM and CDR2 is ANQGSEA. The CDR3 nucleotides read TGCAGCGTTGAAGATCGGGGCGGGAGTAGGGGAGAGCAGTTCTTC. Translated: CSVEDRGGSRGEQFF.

V and J are TRBV20-1 and TRBJ2-3; perhaps TRBD1 as D (5 bases). V lost 3 bases and J lost 4, with 14 bases in between. Germline assignment: CDR1 DFQATT and CDR2 SNEGSKA (reference sequence). The length of the CDR3 is 14 residues. The CDR3 nucleotides are TGCAGTGCTAGTTCAGGGTGGGTCGCAGATACGCAGTATTTT. Residues: CSASSGWVADTQYF.

This clonotype was seen more than once but under ten times. This rearrangement joins TRBV7-9 to TRBJ1-2; TRBD1 is a possible D gene (5 bases). Trimming removed 5 bases at V and 7 bases at J, with 14 bases between. This CDR3 is built from 13 residues. Germline-derived CDR1 and CDR2 are SEHNR and FQNEAQ (reference sequence). CDR3 loop: CASSVNPQGGYTF. The CDR3 DNA is TGTGCCAGCAGCGTAAATCCGCAGGGTGGCTACACCTTC.

The table lists this clonotype with a few counts. The chain employs TRBV6-2 or TRBV6-3 and TRBJ2-7; 10 nucleotides line up with TRBD1. This CDR3 region has 15 residues. Germline V gene data show CDR1 as MNHEY and CDR2 as SVGEGT. Unmatched junction bases numbered 8, after V lost 7 bases and J lost 2 bases. This CDR3 is CASNRRTGGTYEQYF. CDR3 sequence (DNA): TGTGCCAGCAATCGGAGGACAGGGGGTACCTACGAGCAGTACTTC.

The V call is TRBV9, the J call TRBJ1-2; maybe TRBD1 (5 bases). The V gene lost 6 bases and the J gene lost 3 bases, with 12 bases spanning the gap. The CDR3 runs 13 residues. The germline V gene has CDR1 SGDLS and CDR2 YYNGEE. The CDR3 protein is CASTPRDDYGYTF. Here the CDR3 DNA reads TGTGCCAGCACCCCCAGGGACGACTATGGCTACACCTTC.

V is TRBV29-1 and J is TRBJ2-2; a possible D gene is TRBD1 (6 bases). The CDR3 runs to 14 residues. V lost 8 bases, J lost 2 bases, and 15 bases lay in between. Germline V gene sequence: CDR1 SQVTM, CDR2 ANQGSEA. The CDR3 loop is CSLLRGTNTGELFF. CDR3 in DNA: TGCAGCCTCCTTAGGGGGACCAACACCGGGGAGCTGTTTTTT.

The chain has TRBV20-1 and TRBJ1-2, with D uncertain. The CDR3 contains 12 residues. Trimming shortened V by 1 base and J by 2 bases, and 5 bases separated the two germline ends. CDR1 and CDR2 (germline): DFQATT, SNEGSKA (reference sequence). The CDR3 bases are TGCAGTGCTAGAGGGCCCAACTATGGCTACACCTTC. This translates into CSARGPNYGYTF.

The genes are TRBV12-3 or TRBV12-4 and TRBJ2-1, with D unresolved. The J call is uncertain, as TRBJ2-7 better fits the DNA end. The length of the CDR3 is 11 residues. This CDR3 reads CASNLNNEQYF. The CDR3 DNA reads TGTGCCAGCAACCTTAACAATGAGCAGTACTTC.

This rearrangement joins TRBV6-6 to TRBJ2-5, with D possibly matching TRBD2 (6 bases). The ends were cut back, 2 bases at V and 5 bases at J, with 12 bases in the middle. Germline V gene sequence: CDR1 MNHNY, CDR2 SVGAGI (reference sequence). The CDR3 totals 14 residues. The CDR3 spells CASSYDGGDETQYF. CDR3 nucleotide sequence: TGTGCCAGCAGTTACGATGGAGGGGATGAGACCCAGTACTTC.

The chain recombines TRBV11-2 with TRBJ1-6, with TRBD1 identical over 11 bases. The V and J ends lost 4 bases and 10 bases, in that order; junction bases with no gene match: 3. Germline assignment: CDR1 SGHAT and CDR2 FQNNGV. CDR3 length: 14 amino acids. CDR3 protein: CASSWTGGRSPLHF. DNA of the CDR3: TGTGCCAGCAGCTGGACAGGGGGCCGGTCACCCCTCCACTTT.

This clonotype was seen only a few times. A much larger clonotype is one base distant, so this may be a read error. The chain couples TRBV20-1 to TRBJ2-1, with D tentatively TRBD1 (5 bases). The J call is in doubt because the DNA end fits TRBJ2-7 better. CDR1 is DFQATT and CDR2 is SNEGSKA in the germline V gene (reference sequence). This CDR3 is built from 14 residues. The CDR3: CSARGGASYNEQYF. The CDR3 region has the DNA TGCAGTGCTAGAGGGGGCGCCTCCTACAATGAGCAGTACTTC.

The rearrangement joins TRBV7-2 to TRBJ2-3; a weak D match, TRBD2 (5 bases). This CDR3 spans 12 amino acids. In germline, CDR1 is SGHTA, CDR2 FQGNSA. The V and J ends lost 4 bases and 10 bases respectively, with 12 bases between them. CDR3 residues: CASSSTSWAQYF. DNA for the CDR3: TGTGCCAGCAGCTCCACTAGTTGGGCGCAGTATTTT.

This chain joins TRBV5-5 and TRBJ2-3; D not certain. Germline V gives CDR1 SGHKS, CDR2 YYEKEE (reference sequence). V lost 1 base and J lost 3, with 12 bases in between. CDR3 length: 15 amino acids. The CDR3 here is CASSLQQGLTDTQYF. DNA of the CDR3: TGTGCCAGCAGCTTGCAACAAGGCCTTACAGATACGCAGTATTTT.

V gene TRBV19 combines with J gene TRBJ2-7, with D hard to call. Between the trimmed V and J ends, which lost 3 bases and 0 bases, there was a span of 6 bases. The CDR3 runs to 13 residues. Germline CDR1 reads LNHDA; CDR2 reads SQIVND (reference sequence). Here the CDR3 reads CASSILPSYEQYF. The CDR3 DNA sequence: TGTGCCAGTAGTATTTTACCCTCCTACGAGCAGTACTTC.

This sequence joins TRBV12-3 or TRBV12-4 and TRBJ2-3; a possible D gene is TRBD2 (7 bases). V was trimmed by 8 bases and J by 3 bases, leaving 15 bases between them. This CDR3 is built from 14 residues. The CDR3 region has the DNA TGTGCCAGCGAGATGGGGGGGCGGACAGATACGCAGTATTTT. Translated, it gives CASEMGGRTDTQYF.

This sequence joins TRBV2 and TRBJ2-4; D unresolved. The last part of the DNA fits TRBJ2-5 better; the J call may be wrong. Germline V gene lookup returns CDR1 SNHLY and CDR2 FYNNEI. There are 13 residues in the CDR3. The CDR3, as DNA: TGTGCCAGCCGCCGTGGGGTCCAAGAGACCCAGTACTTC. Protein product: CASRRGVQETQYF.

This clonotype was observed a handful of times. This chain connects TRBV5-1 to TRBJ1-5; 7 positions match TRBD1. The length of the CDR3 is 14 residues. The J segment lost 3 bases and the V segment lost 1 base, leaving 1 base of the junction unmatched. Germline CDR1 and CDR2: SGHRS and YFSETQ. CDR3 protein: CASSLTGVNQPQHF. CDR3 in DNA: TGCGCCAGCAGCTTGACAGGGGTCAATCAGCCCCAGCATTTT.

This clonotype turned up a few times. This chain uses TRBV6-6 with TRBJ2-3; no firm D call. Deletions cut 2 bases from V and 2 bases from J, with 5 bases between. The V gene's germline CDR1 is MNHNY and CDR2 SVGAGI (reference sequence). This CDR3 has 13 residues. The CDR3 loop is CASSYDATDTQYF. In DNA, the CDR3 is TGTGCCAGCAGTTACGACGCCACAGATACGCAGTATTTT.

The J gene is TRBJ2-7, the V gene TRBV20-1, with 9 bases lining up with TRBD1. Looked up from germline, CDR1 is DFQATT and CDR2 is SNEGSKA (reference sequence). The CDR3 totals 13 residues. Trimming took 7 bases from V and 6 from J; bases not matched to a gene: 10. The CDR3 DNA sequence: TGCAGTGTCAACCGGGACAGGGTCTCCGAGCAGTACTTC. Protein: CSVNRDRVSEQYF.